Here is one T cell receptor beta chain with its context. The data are from a study of STAT5B mutations in CD4+ large granular lymphocyte leukemia. Generated by immunoSEQ multiplex PCR, the TCRdb table keeps only in-frame clones and is missing some. The sample lists 30,000 to 40,000 clones, 70% to 90% occurring once. The length of the CDR3 is 16 residues. V gave up 0 bases and J gave up 4 bases, with 12 bases separating them. The V gene's germline CDR1 is SGHTA and CDR2 FQGNSA. The sequencing input was CD4+ T cells from blood buffy coats. The gene calls are TRBV7-2 and TRBJ1-4; TRBD1 might be the D (6 bases). The TCR comes from a human donor in good health. CDR3 DNA: TGTGCCAGCAGCTTAGCTTCCACAGGGAATAATGAAAAACTGTTTTTT. It encodes CASSLASTGNNEKLFF.